This entry lists 31 T cell receptor beta chains sequenced from one sample in a study of response to subunit inactivated influenza vaccine. TCRdb used MiXCR to reprocess the RT-PCR reads, holding one entry per CDR3 protein. The sample consists of roughly 760,000 distinct CDR3 sequences, 21% of them appearing once. The specimen was PBMCs from blood, collected around 5 days after vaccination. The receptor set was obtained from a man aged 45-60 years who received an inactivated influenza vaccine.

This clonotype was found a few times. The chain carries TRBV29-1 and TRBJ1-1, with 9 bases fitting TRBD1. Germline V gene lookup returns CDR1 SQVTM and CDR2 ANQGSEA. V was clipped by 7 bases and J by 4 bases; unmatched bases: 10. The CDR3 contains 14 residues. The CDR3 sequence is CSARPGTGSTEAFF. The CDR3 DNA reads as TGCAGCGCCCGTCCCGGGACAGGGAGCACTGAAGCTTTCTTT. Combining the CDR3 with reference TRBV29-1 and TRBJ1-1 gives the whole variable domain SAVISQKPSRDICQRGTSLTIQCQVDSQVTMMFWYRQQPGQSLTLIATANQGSEATYESGFVIDKFPISRPNLTFSTLTVSNMSPEDSSIYLCSARPGTGSTEAFFGQGTRLTVV.

This clonotype was observed a single time. The chain has TRBV20-1 and TRBJ1-4, with D perhaps TRBD1 (6 bases). This CDR3 has 15 residues. Germline V lookup: CDR1 DFQATT, CDR2 SNEGSKA (reference sequence). V was cut by 3 bases and J by 8 bases, with 19 bases left in between. In nucleotides, the CDR3 is TGCAGTGCTAGGGCGGGATCCAGGGGATGGGAAAAACTGTTTTTT. Protein: CSARAGSRGWEKLFF.

In the case of this clonotype: Just one base apart from a much larger clone, this may be a read error. The CDR3 DNA is TGTGGCAGCAGTACCTGGAACGAGCAGTACTTC. This sequence encodes CGSSTWNEQYF. The chain links TRBV6-5 to TRBJ2-7, with D uncertain. The CDR3 consists of 11 residues. Germline V gene sequence: CDR1 MNHEY, CDR2 SVGAGI.

This clonotype has a handful of counts. This sequence joins TRBV4-1 and TRBJ1-5; perhaps TRBD1 as D (5 bases). The CDR3 is 15 residues long. Germline loops: CDR1 MGHRA, CDR2 YSYEKL. V was cut by 4 bases and J by 3 bases, with 13 bases left in between. CDR3 protein: CASSRSGTNNQPQHF. The CDR3 DNA reads TGCGCCAGCAGCCGTTCCGGGACCAACAATCAGCCCCAGCATTTT.

This clonotype has more than one count but fewer than ten. V and J are TRBV20-1 and TRBJ2-1, with TRBD2 identical over 10 bases. V was clipped by 3 bases and J by 5 bases; unmatched bases: 4. CDR3 length: 14 amino acids. The V gene's germline CDR1 is DFQATT and CDR2 SNEGSKA (reference sequence). CDR3 sequence reads: CSASGLADNNEQFF. CDR3 coding DNA: TGCAGTGCTAGTGGACTAGCGGACAACAATGAGCAGTTCTTC.

This clonotype showed up just a few times. This rearrangement joins TRBV20-1 to TRBJ2-7; D is undetermined. The CDR3 loop spans 13 amino acids. V was clipped by 3 bases and J by 3 bases, with 12 bases between them. Germline V gene lookup returns CDR1 DFQATT and CDR2 SNEGSKA (reference sequence). Written as DNA, the CDR3 is TGCAGTGCTAGTCCTGGTCCGAACTACGAGCAGTACTTC. This translates into CSASPGPNYEQYF.

A few counts support this clonotype. The chain combines TRBV5-1 with TRBJ1-1; no clear D gene. Between the trimmed V and J ends, which lost 2 bases and 1 base, there was a span of 12 bases. CDR1 and CDR2 (germline): SGHRS, YFSETQ. The CDR3 contains 15 residues. As DNA, the CDR3 is TGCGCCAGCAGCTTTGAGACATCTCGGAACACTGAAGCTTTCTTT. It encodes CASSFETSRNTEAFF. The full variable domain, in which reference TRBV5-1 and TRBJ1-1 provide the parts outside the CDR3, is KAGVTQTPRYLIKTRGQQVTLSCSPISGHRSVSWYQQTPGQGLQFLFEYFSETQRNKGNFPGRFSGRQFSNSRSEMNVSTLELGDSALYLCASSFETSRNTEAFFGQGTRLTVV.

The chain joins TRBV12-3 or TRBV12-4 to TRBJ2-5; no clear D. The CDR3 totals 14 residues. The germline V and J ends were trimmed by 7 bases and 5 bases, with 17 bases remaining between them. This CDR3 is CASTHRTPRETQYF. CDR3 nucleotides: TGTGCCAGCACCCACCGGACCCCCAGGGAGACCCAGTACTTC.

This clonotype was seen only a few times. The rearrangement joins TRBV30 to TRBJ2-1; the match to TRBD2 covers 7 bases. V shed 1 base, J shed 10 bases, and the junction held 16 bases outside the gene matches. Looked up from germline, CDR1 is GTSNPN and CDR2 is SVGIG (reference sequence). This CDR3 is built from 16 residues. CDR3 region: CAWSGSPSGPSGEQFF. The CDR3 bases are TGTGCCTGGAGTGGTTCCCCTAGCGGACCCTCGGGGGAGCAGTTCTTC. The variable domain in full, completed from reference TRBV30 and TRBJ2-1, reads SQTIHQWPATLVQPVGSPLSLECTVEGTSNPNLYWYRQAAGRGLQLLFYSVGIGQISSEVPQNLSASRPQDRQFILSSKKLLLSDSGFYLCAWSGSPSGPSGEQFFGPGTRLTVL.

This clonotype was observed a few times. This chain connects TRBV12-3 or TRBV12-4 to TRBJ2-4, with D unresolved. V was shortened by 9 bases and J by 9 bases, with 24 bases between the two germline ends. CDR3 length equals 15 residues. CDR3 in amino acids: CARPRVGLRHFIQYF. The CDR3 DNA sequence: TGTGCCAGACCGAGAGTTGGGCTCCGTCATTTCATTCAGTACTTC.

This clonotype was seen a few times. This chain joins TRBV11-2 and TRBJ1-1; the D is unclear. V was pared by 1 base and J by 3 bases, with 6 bases between. CDR3 length: 13 residues. The V gene's germline CDR1 is SGHAT and CDR2 FQNNGV. DNA for the CDR3: TGTGCCAGCAGCTTAGTGAGGCACACTGAAGCTTTCTTT. Translated, it gives CASSLVRHTEAFF.

This clonotype was counted between two and nine times. The chain recombines TRBV29-1 with TRBJ2-5; D may be TRBD2 (5 bases). This CDR3 has 13 residues. Trimming shortened V by 4 bases and J by 4 bases, and 13 bases separated the two germline ends. The germline CDR1 and CDR2 sequences are SQVTM and ANQGSEA. The CDR3 DNA sequence: TGCAGCGTTGTATTTCGACTATTAGAGACCCAGTACTTC. Its protein product is CSVVFRLLETQYF.

This clonotype was seen a handful of times. This chain links TRBV24-1 with TRBJ2-1, with unresolved D. The germline gives CDR1 KGHDR, CDR2 SFDVKD. V lost 1 base, J lost 0 bases, and 9 bases lay in between. This CDR3 comprises 16 residues. The CDR3 protein is CATSDFQASSYNEQFF. DNA of the CDR3: TGTGCCACCAGTGATTTTCAGGCTAGCTCCTACAATGAGCAGTTCTTC.

The rearrangement uses TRBV7-2 and TRBJ2-5; D unresolved. V lost 2 bases to trimming and J lost 2 bases, with 9 bases between them. In germline, CDR1 is SGHTA, CDR2 FQGNSA. The CDR3 totals 14 residues. CDR3 nucleotides: TGTGCCAGCAGCTTAATTGTCACGCAAGAGACCCAGTACTTC. Protein product: CASSLIVTQETQYF.

V gene TRBV2 combines with J gene TRBJ2-7; TRBD1 is a possible D gene (6 bases). The CDR3 has 14 amino acids. Trimming removed 2 bases from V and 2 bases from J, with 10 bases in between. Germline CDR1 and CDR2: SNHLY and FYNNEI. The CDR3 region has the DNA TGTGCCAGCAGTGAAAACAGGGACACCTACGAGCAGTACTTC. It specifies CASSENRDTYEQYF.

This clonotype was found a few times. The chain has TRBV7-2 and TRBJ1-3; 7 nucleotides match TRBD1. CDR1 and CDR2 (germline): SGHTA, FQGNSA. The V gene end was trimmed by 5 bases and the J gene end by 0 bases; junction bases not matched to a gene: 7. CDR3 length: 16 residues. The CDR3 nucleotides are TGTGCCAGCAGCCCCCTCCGGACAGGCTCTGGAAACACCATATATTTT. This gives the protein CASSPLRTGSGNTIYF. The full variable domain, its missing parts supplied by reference TRBV7-2 and TRBJ1-3, is GAGVSQSPSNKVTEKGKDVELRCDPISGHTALYWYRQSLGQGLEFLIYFQGNSAPDKSGLPSDRFSAERTGGSVSTLTIQRTQQEDSAVYLCASSPLRTGSGNTIYFGEGSWLTVV.

This chain connects TRBV28 to TRBJ2-7, with D possibly being TRBD1 (6 bases). The CDR3 sequence is 13 residues long. CDR1 and CDR2 (germline): MDHEN, SYDVKM. The V end was cut by 3 bases, the J end by 5 bases, with 11 bases between. The CDR3 loop is CASSFWTENEQYF. The CDR3 DNA follows: TGTGCCAGCAGTTTTTGGACAGAAAACGAGCAGTACTTC.

The CDR3 here is CASSQDRGDSEAFF. The CDR3 bases are TGCGCCAGCAGCCAAGATCGGGGGGACTCTGAAGCTTTCTTT. The chain joins TRBV4-3 to TRBJ1-1, with D maybe TRBD1 (5 bases). Germline CDR1 LGHNA, CDR2 YSLEER. V was pared by 0 bases and J by 6 bases, with 11 bases between. The CDR3 length is 14 residues.

In its sample, this clonotype was seen a few times. The chain carries TRBV7-2 and TRBJ1-1; D is possibly TRBD1 (6 bases). The germline V gene encodes CDR1 SGHTA and CDR2 FQGNSA. The CDR3 totals 15 residues. The germline V and J ends were trimmed by 2 bases and 3 bases, with 13 bases remaining between them. The CDR3 is CASSLIAGVHTEAFF. The CDR3 nucleotides read TGTGCCAGCAGCTTAATAGCAGGGGTGCACACTGAAGCTTTCTTT.

This clonotype came up a few times. The chain carries TRBV12-3 or TRBV12-4 and TRBJ2-3; the D is unclear. Trimming took off 7 bases at V and 9 bases at J, with 14 bases between the two ends. This CDR3 comprises 12 residues. Here the CDR3 reads CASTLGTSTQYF. The CDR3 nucleotides read TGTGCCAGCACCCTAGGAACAAGCACGCAGTATTTT.

This rearrangement joins TRBV20-1 to TRBJ2-7, with D hard to call. Per the germline V gene, CDR1 is DFQATT and CDR2 is SNEGSKA (reference sequence). This CDR3 has 15 residues. The V gene lost 0 bases and the J gene lost 3 bases, with 15 bases spanning the gap. The CDR3 bases are TGCAGTGCTAGAGATCGAAGAAGAATCTACTACGAGCAGTACTTC. This translates into CSARDRRRIYYEQYF.

This sequence joins TRBV12-3 or TRBV12-4 and TRBJ2-2; D unresolved. The CDR3 consists of 13 residues. Trimming removed 5 bases from V and 2 bases from J, with 6 bases in between. CDR3 loop: CASSIKNTGELFF. The CDR3 bases are TGTGCCAGCAGTATCAAAAACACCGGGGAGCTGTTTTTT.

The sample holds a few counts of this clonotype. The chain joins TRBV2 to TRBJ1-2, with unresolved D. Germline CDR1 SNHLY, CDR2 FYNNEI. The CDR3 is 15 residues long. Trimming pared 7 bases from V and 2 bases from J, leaving 17 bases between. CDR3 residues: CASTVWRTSNYGYTF. CDR3 nucleotide sequence: TGTGCCAGCACCGTGTGGAGGACGAGCAACTATGGCTACACCTTC.

A note on this clonotype: One end of the junction varies from germline; a read error may be responsible. V and J are TRBV20-1 and TRBJ1-1; 10 bases are shared with TRBD1. There are 15 residues in the CDR3. CDR1 and CDR2 (germline): DFQATT, SNEGSKA (reference sequence). CDR3 region: CSAVPGTGDHTEALF. The CDR3 bases are TGCAGTGCTGTACCCGGGACAGGGGATCACACTGAAGCTTTATTT.

The sample holds a few counts of this clonotype. The V gene is TRBV9, the J gene TRBJ2-7; no clear D gene. The V gene lost 2 bases and the J gene lost 6 bases, with 6 bases spanning the gap. The germline gives CDR1 SGDLS, CDR2 YYNGEE. This CDR3 is 11 amino acids long. CDR3 region: CASSVQCEQYF. The CDR3 region has the DNA TGTGCCAGCAGCGTCCAATGCGAGCAGTACTTC.

This rearrangement joins TRBV15 to TRBJ1-2; D uncertain. The CDR3 length is 13 residues. Germline V gene data show CDR1 as LNHNV and CDR2 as YYDKDF (reference sequence). Trimming cost V 3 bases and J 2 bases, with 7 bases left between them. CDR3 coding DNA: TGTGCCACCAGCAGCGACATCAACTATGGCTACACCTTC. It yields the protein CATSSDINYGYTF.

There are a few counts of this clonotype. The chain combines TRBV7-3 with TRBJ1-1; D might be TRBD1 (5 bases). The length of the CDR3 is 14 residues. V shed 5 bases and J shed 1 base, with 11 bases lying between them. The germline V gene has CDR1 SGHTA and CDR2 FQGTGA. The CDR3 nucleotides are TGTGCCAGCAGCGAGGGACCGACGAACACTGAAGCTTTCTTT. It translates to CASSEGPTNTEAFF.

For the CDR3, the DNA is TGCAGCGTTCTTGGGGGGGTAGCGGGGATCACAGATACGCAGTATTTT. Translation gives CSVLGGVAGITDTQYF. The J gene is TRBJ2-3, the V gene TRBV29-1, with 8 bases matching TRBD2. Germline V gives CDR1 SQVTM, CDR2 ANQGSEA. This CDR3 has 16 amino acids. After removal of 5 bases from V and 2 bases from J, the junction contained 12 bases not matched to a gene.

This clonotype was observed a few times. The chain couples TRBV6-2 or TRBV6-3 to TRBJ2-1, with 10 bases that match TRBD1. Germline V gene lookup returns CDR1 MNHEY and CDR2 SVGEGT. CDR3 length: 15 amino acids. V trimming: 6 bases; J trimming: 5 bases; junction bases outside the gene matches: 7. DNA for the CDR3: TGTGCCAGCAGCCATGACAGGGGGCTCCACAATGAGCAGTTCTTC. This translates into CASSHDRGLHNEQFF.

This clonotype has more than one count but fewer than ten. This chain uses TRBV5-5 with TRBJ2-7; weak D call: TRBD2 (6 bases). V was shortened by 3 bases and J by 2 bases, with 18 bases between the two germline ends. This CDR3 comprises 16 residues. Germline CDR1 is SGHKS and CDR2 is YYEKEE (reference sequence). This CDR3 reads CASSYGAGGIAYEQYF. The CDR3 nucleotides are TGTGCCAGCAGCTACGGTGCCGGAGGGATCGCCTACGAGCAGTACTTC.

There are a few counts of this clonotype. The chain links TRBV20-1 to TRBJ2-3; 8 nucleotides align to TRBD2. Trimming removed 2 bases from V and 3 bases from J; junction bases left unmatched: 4. Looked up from germline, CDR1 is DFQATT and CDR2 is SNEGSKA (reference sequence). The CDR3 totals 14 residues. The CDR3 protein is CSARKVAGTDTQYF. CDR3 bases: TGCAGTGCTAGAAAAGTAGCGGGGACAGATACGCAGTATTTT.